Shown below are 20 T cell receptor beta chains from a single sample sequenced in a study of blood T cell repertoires in COVID-19. Generated by immunoSEQ multiplex PCR, the TCRdb table keeps only in-frame clones and is missing some. This sample has 150,000 to 180,000 clones, with about 90% found just once. Sequences were obtained from peripheral blood. The receptors originated from a man between 45 and 60 years old with acute or convalescent COVID-19.

This sequence joins TRBV7-6 and TRBJ2-7; D is perhaps TRBD1 (5 bases). The V end was cut by 0 bases, the J end by 3 bases, with 18 bases between. CDR3 length: 17 amino acids. Germline CDR1 is SGHVS and CDR2 is FNYEAQ. DNA of the CDR3: TGTGCCAGCAGCTTAGCGATGCGGTGGACAACAGACTACGAGCAGTACGTC. Translation: CASSLAMRWTTDYEQYV.

The genes are TRBV19 and TRBJ2-3; 8 nucleotides match TRBD2. The CDR3 loop spans 16 amino acids. V lost 4 bases to trimming and J lost 5 bases; unmatched junction nucleotides: 11. The germline V gene encodes CDR1 LNHDA and CDR2 SQIVND (reference sequence). DNA of the CDR3: TGTGCCAGTAGTAGGGCAGCGGGGGAGCTTTTAGATACGCAGTATTTT. It codes for CASSRAAGELLDTQYF.

This chain uses TRBV12-1 with TRBJ2-7; no check of the table's D call, TRBD1, against the DNA was made. TRBV12-1 is an annotated pseudogene. This CDR3 is 17 amino acids long. In DNA, the CDR3 is TGTGCCAGCAGCCTGACAACGGACAGGCCCAGCTCCTACGAGCAGTACGTC. It codes for CASSLTTDRPSSYEQYV.

The chain recombines TRBV9 with TRBJ2-7, with unresolved D. Per the germline V gene, CDR1 is SGDLS and CDR2 is YYNGEE. The CDR3 consists of 14 residues. With 6 bases removed from V and 0 bases from J, the gap between germline ends came to 13 bases. CDR3 in amino acids: CASTGRDNSYEQYF. CDR3 coding DNA: TGTGCCAGCACCGGCAGAGACAACTCCTACGAGCAGTACTTC.

Only a few counts were recorded for this clone. The rearrangement joins TRBV7-9 to TRBJ2-2; D is unresolved. The CDR3 runs 16 residues. V lost 4 bases, J lost 4 bases, and 16 bases lay in between. Germline CDR1 is SEHNR and CDR2 is FQNEAQ (reference sequence). In DNA form, the CDR3 reads TGTGCCAGCAGCTGGCGGCTGACGCGTAGCACCGGGGAGCTGTTTTTT. Its translation: CASSWRLTRSTGELFF.

The rearrangement links TRBV28 to TRBJ1-2; 9 bases fit TRBD1. Germline V CDR1 and CDR2: MDHEN, SYDVKM. The CDR3 contains 18 residues. V gave up 5 bases and J gave up 8 bases; unmatched junction bases: 21. The CDR3 loop is CASSAAGDREVSAGGYTF. As DNA, the CDR3 is TGTGCCAGCAGTGCCGCGGGGGACAGGGAAGTTTCTGCGGGAGGCTACACCTTC.

This clone was seen only once. V gene TRBV30 combines with J gene TRBJ1-3; 8 bases are a match to TRBD1. This CDR3 is 15 amino acids long. Trimming cost V 2 bases and J 2 bases; bases outside gene matches: 5. From germline, CDR1 is GTSNPN and CDR2 SVGIG (reference sequence). CDR3 amino acids: CAWSYPGQAGNTIYF. For the CDR3, the DNA is TGTGCCTGGAGTTATCCGGGACAGGCTGGAAACACCATATATTTT.

The chain joins TRBV29-1 to TRBJ1-1; D is perhaps TRBD1 (5 bases). The CDR3 loop spans 15 amino acids. The germline V gene has CDR1 SQVTM and CDR2 ANQGSEA. The V end lost 2 bases, the J end lost 5 bases, and 18 bases lay between the germline ends. The CDR3 DNA reads TGCAGCGTTGAATCGTATCCAGGGCTGATAACTGAAGCTTTCTTT. Its protein product is CSVESYPGLITEAFF.

The sample holds one count of this clone. This sequence joins TRBV2 and TRBJ1-5; perhaps TRBD1 as D (6 bases). Germline V CDR1 and CDR2: SNHLY, FYNNEI. Trimming shortened V by 3 bases and J by 2 bases, and 11 bases separated the two germline ends. CDR3 size: 15 residues. Written as DNA, the CDR3 is TGTGCCAGCAGTGAGGGGAGGGGGGGCAATCAGCCCCAGCATTTT. Its translation is CASSEGRGGNQPQHF.

The rearrangement links TRBV3-1 (or the pseudogene TRBV3-2) to TRBJ2-5; D not certain. This CDR3 region has 12 residues. Germline V CDR1 and CDR2: LGHDT, YNNKEL (reference sequence). Trimming pared 4 bases from V and 0 bases from J, leaving 3 bases between. The CDR3 coding sequence is TGTGCCAGCAGCCCGTACCAAGAGACCCAGTACTTC. This encodes CASSPYQETQYF.

The chain couples TRBV7-3 to TRBJ2-1, with a weak D call TRBD2 (5 bases). The germline CDR1 and CDR2 sequences are SGHTA and FQGTGA. This CDR3 contains 11 residues. V lost 2 bases to trimming and J lost 13 bases, with 9 bases between them. The CDR3 here is CASSLGADQFF. In nucleotides, the CDR3 is TGTGCCAGCAGCTTAGGAGCGGATCAGTTCTTC.

The chain has TRBV7-9 and TRBJ2-7; TRBD2 might be the D (5 bases). Germline CDR1 and CDR2: SEHNR and FQNEAQ (reference sequence). Trimming left V 5 bases short and J 5 bases short, with 16 bases between. The CDR3 loop spans 14 amino acids. CDR3 sequence: CASSPWAGSDEQYF. The CDR3 bases are TGTGCCAGCAGCCCGTGGGCAGGTAGCGACGAGCAGTACTTC.

The rearrangement links TRBV6-5 to TRBJ2-1; 7 bases are shared with TRBD1. After removal of 2 bases from V and 8 bases from J, the junction contained 9 bases not matched to a gene. Germline-derived CDR1 and CDR2 are MNHEY and SVGAGI. The CDR3 spans 15 residues. CDR3 residues: CASSYRAGGVDEQFF. The DNA of the CDR3 is TGTGCCAGCAGTTACAGGGCAGGGGGTGTGGATGAGCAGTTCTTC.

This chain joins TRBV5-1 and TRBJ2-3, with 8 positions matching TRBD2. J was trimmed by 0 bases and V by 0 bases; bases with no gene match: 6. This CDR3 has 17 amino acids. Looked up from germline, CDR1 is SGHRS and CDR2 is YFSETQ. DNA for the CDR3: TGCGCCAGCAGCTTGGGGAGGAGCGGGGGCAGCACAGATACGCAGTATTTT. Translated: CASSLGRSGGSTDTQYF. The complete variable domain, with remaining parts taken from reference TRBV5-1 and TRBJ2-3, reads KAGVTQTPRYLIKTRGQQVTLSCSPISGHRSVSWYQQTPGQGLQFLFEYFSETQRNKGNFPGRFSGRQFSNSRSEMNVSTLELGDSALYLCASSLGRSGGSTDTQYFGPGTRLTVL.

This clone was recorded once. This sequence joins TRBV5-8 and TRBJ2-1, with D possibly being TRBD2 (6 bases). This CDR3 comprises 16 residues. Germline V lookup: CDR1 SGHTS, CDR2 YDEGEE. The V end was cut by 5 bases, the J end by 4 bases, with 19 bases between. CDR3 in DNA: TGTGCCAGCAGTCATGGGGTGGCGGGGCTGTACAATGAGCAGTTCTTC. It is translated as CASSHGVAGLYNEQFF.

This clone was seen just once. Germline and junction disagree at one end, which may indicate a read error. V gene TRBV19 combines with J gene TRBJ2-7, with 10 bases aligning to TRBD2. Germline V gene lookup returns CDR1 LNHDA and CDR2 SQIVND (reference sequence). CDR3 size: 15 residues. CDR3 coding DNA: TGTGCCAGTAGCCGCCCTAGCGGGAGCTCCCACGAGCAGTACTTC. Translating it yields CASSRPSGSSHEQYF.

Here the CDR3 DNA reads TGTGCCACCAGCAGAGATCAGGGGAACTATGGCTACACCTTC. Translation: CATSRDQGNYGYTF. V usage is TRBV15 and J usage is TRBJ1-2; TRBD1 is a possible D gene (6 bases). V was clipped by 0 bases and J by 2 bases, with 7 bases between them. Germline V gives CDR1 LNHNV, CDR2 YYDKDF (reference sequence). This CDR3 has 14 amino acids.

The chain is built from TRBV7-3 and TRBJ2-3; tentatively, D is TRBD1 (6 bases). The germline V gene encodes CDR1 SGHTA and CDR2 FQGTGA. V was trimmed by 2 bases and J by 4 bases, leaving 10 bases between them. This CDR3 comprises 14 residues. CDR3 amino acids: CASSLATGPDTQYF. Here the CDR3 DNA reads TGTGCCAGCAGCTTAGCTACAGGGCCAGATACGCAGTATTTT. The full variable domain, with the rest looked up from reference TRBV7-3 and TRBJ2-3, is GAGVSQTPSNKVTEKGKYVELRCDPISGHTALYWYRQSLGQGPEFLIYFQGTGAADDSGLPNDRFFAVRPEGSVSTLKIQRTERGDSAVYLCASSLATGPDTQYFGPGTRLTVL.

The chain carries TRBV19 and TRBJ2-1, with D possibly TRBD2 on 6 matching bases. This CDR3 is 14 amino acids long. Per the germline V gene, CDR1 is LNHDA and CDR2 is SQIVND (reference sequence). Trimming took 9 bases from V and 3 from J, leaving 15 bases between them. The CDR3 spells CASLSGGVYNEQFF. CDR3 bases: TGTGCCAGCCTTAGCGGTGGCGTCTACAATGAGCAGTTCTTC.

The rearrangement uses TRBV5-1 and TRBJ2-5; the match to TRBD1 covers 10 bases. This CDR3 region has 16 residues. V shed 4 bases and J 4 bases; nucleotides not matched to a gene: 10. The germline gives CDR1 SGHRS, CDR2 YFSETQ. The CDR3 loop reads CASSRARTGGLETQYF. The CDR3 nucleotides are TGCGCCAGCAGCCGAGCCAGGACAGGGGGTCTAGAGACCCAGTACTTC.